Listed below are T cell receptor beta chains from one sample, sequenced in a study of blood T cells in healthy people across ages. TCRdb used MiXCR to reprocess the 5' RACE reads, holding one entry per CDR3 protein. The sample consists of over a million distinct CDR3 sequences, roughly 64% of them appearing once. Material for sequencing was blood. The source of these receptors is a man younger than 35 in good health. CDR3s include the opening cysteine and the closing phenylalanine or tryptophan. Each record gives: clone size, V gene, D gene, J gene, CDR3 DNA, CDR3 protein. D genes are given only for firm matches. Clone size, where shown, is once, few, many, or a class for clones that have expanded.

once	TRBV14	-	TRBJ1-2	TGTGCCAGCAGCCATGATATCCCTGACTACACCTTC	CASSHDIPDYTF
-	TRBV6-1	TRBD2	TRBJ2-5	TGTGCCGCTCTGAGGCTAGCGGGAACTGAGACCCAGTACTTC	CAALRLAGTETQYF
-	TRBV12-3/TRBV12-4	TRBD2	TRBJ2-2	TGTGCCAGCAGTTTTTCCGGGAGGTCACCCACCGGGGAGCTGTTTTTT	CASSFSGRSPTGELFF
-	TRBV29-1	-	TRBJ2-2	TGCAGCGGTTGGCATGGCGTCACCGGGGAGCTGTTTTTT	CSGWHGVTGELFF
once	TRBV12-3/TRBV12-4	-	TRBJ1-6	TGTGCCAGCAGTTTACAGGGTCGGTCACCCCTCCACTTT	CASSLQGRSPLHF
-	TRBV6-2/TRBV6-3	-	TRBJ1-4	TGTGCCAGCAGTGACCCGGCTGAAAAACTGTTTTTT	CASSDPAEKLFF
-	TRBV6-1	-	TRBJ2-7	TGTGCCAGCAGTTATACAAGCGGGACAACCTACGAGCAGTACTTC	CASSYTSGTTYEQYF
-	TRBV18	TRBD2	TRBJ2-5	TGTGCCAGCTCACCACCGAGGGTCAGCGGGAGGACTTTCCAAGAGACCCAGTACTTC	CASSPPRVSGRTFQETQYF
-	TRBV15	TRBD1	TRBJ1-4	TGTGCCACCAGCAGGGACAGGGGTAATGAAAAACTGTTTTTT	CATSRDRGNEKLFF
-	TRBV6-2/TRBV6-3	-	TRBJ2-4	TGTGCCAGCAGTCGGATGAAGACTCCTCAGTACTTC	CASSRMKTPQYF
few	TRBV4-1	TRBD2	TRBJ2-1	TGCGCCAGCAGCCAAGATAAACTTGGGACTAGCGGGAGTCTGGGTGAGCAGTTCTTC	CASSQDKLGTSGSLGEQFF
few	TRBV12-3/TRBV12-4	-	TRBJ1-1	TGTGCCAGCAGCTTGTCCGGCGTGAACACTGAAGCTTTCTTT	CASSLSGVNTEAFF
-	TRBV4-1	-	TRBJ2-3	TGCGCCAGCAGCCAAGAAAGGACTACAGATACGCAGTATTTT	CASSQERTTDTQYF
-	TRBV7-2	-	TRBJ2-3	TGTGCCAGCAGCTTATTCAGGGGGAGGGCCTCAGATACGCAGTATTTT	CASSLFRGRASDTQYF
-	TRBV4-1	-	TRBJ2-1	TGCGCCAGCAGCCCCCGGAGAGCGGCCAGCGATGAGCAGTTCTTC	CASSPRRAASDEQFF
-	TRBV5-1	-	TRBJ2-3	TGCGCCAGCAGCTCGGGGGCGGCGTCGGATACGCAGTATTTT	CASSSGAASDTQYF
few	TRBV9	TRBD1	TRBJ2-3	TGTGCCAGCAGCGCGGGGACAGGCACAGATACGCAGTATTTT	CASSAGTGTDTQYF
-	TRBV4-1	TRBD1	TRBJ1-1	TGCGCCAGCAGCCAAGACGGGACAGACGGCACTGAAGCTTTCTTT	CASSQDGTDGTEAFF
-	TRBV9	TRBD1	TRBJ1-2	TGTGCCAGCAGCGTAGCGACAGGGGTCTATGGCTACACCTTC	CASSVATGVYGYTF
-	TRBV6-1	-	TRBJ2-7	TGTGCCAGCATGACCCCGGGACTGGCCTACGAGCAGTACTTC	CASMTPGLAYEQYF
-	TRBV7-2	-	TRBJ2-5	TGTGCCAGCAGCTTATTGACTAGCCAAGAGACCCAGTACTTC	CASSLLTSQETQYF
-	TRBV29-1	-	TRBJ2-1	TGCAGCGTTGTATCAGTTCTTCCTGAGCAGTTCTTC	CSVVSVLPEQFF
-	TRBV7-9	-	TRBJ2-7	TGTGCCAGCAGCTCATGGAGCTCCTACGAGCAGTACTTC	CASSSWSSYEQYF
-	TRBV6-1	-	TRBJ2-7	TGTGCCAGCAGCCCGGGGGACACCATCTCCTACGAGCAGTACTTC	CASSPGDTISYEQYF
-	TRBV14	TRBD1	TRBJ2-2	TGTGCCAGCAGCCAAAGACAGGGCCCCCTCGCGAACACCGGGGAGCTGTTTTTT	CASSQRQGPLANTGELFF
-	TRBV6-2/TRBV6-3	-	TRBJ2-1	TGTGCCAGCAGACCGTGGGACACTATTAGCTCCTACAATGAGCAGTTCTTC	CASRPWDTISSYNEQFF
-	TRBV28	-	TRBJ2-7	TGTGCCAGCAGCGCTGGAGGCTTAGCCTACGAGCAGTACTTC	CASSAGGLAYEQYF
few	TRBV7-6	TRBD2	TRBJ2-1	TGTGCCAGCAGCTCCTTATATCTAGCGGGGGGGCGCTCCTACAATGAGCAGTTCTTC	CASSSLYLAGGRSYNEQFF
-	TRBV7-2	-	TRBJ2-3	TGTGCCAGCAGCTTAGTGGTCATTACTAGCACAGATACGCAGTATTTT	CASSLVVITSTDTQYF
once	TRBV6-5	TRBD2	TRBJ2-7	TGTGCCAGCAGACCGGGACTAGGCTACGAGCAGTACTTC	CASRPGLGYEQYF
few	TRBV4-1	-	TRBJ1-5	TGCGCCAGCAGCCAAGCGGCAGGGACACTCAATCAGCCCCAGCATTTT	CASSQAAGTLNQPQHF
-	TRBV7-8	-	TRBJ2-5	TGTGCCAGCAGCTTAGATGGAATTTGGTTAGCGAGACAAGAAACCCAGTACTTC	CASSLDGIWLARQETQYF
-	TRBV20-1	TRBD2	TRBJ2-2	TGCAGTGCTAGAGATCGACTAGCGGGAGTTACCGGGGAGCTGTTTTTT	CSARDRLAGVTGELFF
few	TRBV6-5	-	TRBJ2-3	TGTGCCAGCAGTTACATTCGGTCAGATACGCAGTATTTT	CASSYIRSDTQYF
-	TRBV5-1	TRBD1	TRBJ2-7	TGCGCCAGCAGCTTTGCTCAACGGACAGGGACGGCCTACGAGCAGTACTTC	CASSFAQRTGTAYEQYF
few	TRBV6-6	-	TRBJ1-1	TGTGCCAGCAGCGCCCGGGTAAACACTGAAGCTTTCTTT	CASSARVNTEAFF
few	TRBV20-1	-	TRBJ2-7	TGCAGTGCTAGTATGTCCTACGGTTCCGAGCAGTACTTC	CSASMSYGSEQYF
few	TRBV3-1	TRBD1	TRBJ2-7	TGTGCCAGCAGCCCGAGGGGGCCAGCCTACGAGCAGTACTTC	CASSPRGPAYEQYF
-	TRBV3-1	TRBD1	TRBJ1-1	TGTGCCAGCAGCCAAGATCCCCTCGGACAGGGTATTATGAACACTGAAGCTTTCTTT	CASSQDPLGQGIMNTEAFF
-	TRBV4-1	TRBD1	TRBJ1-1	TGCGCCAGCCGTCCGGGACAGGGCCTTATGAACACTGAAGCTTTCTTT	CASRPGQGLMNTEAFF
-	TRBV29-1	TRBD1	TRBJ1-2	TGCAGCGCTATTGCAGGGGGAATAAGCGGCTACACCTTC	CSAIAGGISGYTF
few	TRBV9	TRBD2	TRBJ2-3	TGTGCCAGCAGCGTAGTCTGGGGAGGGACGGATACGCAGTATTTT	CASSVVWGGTDTQYF